These 2 T cell receptor beta chains share one sample of origin, sequenced in a study of blood T cell repertoires in COVID-19 (TCRdb year 2020). Preparation of the library involved the immunoSEQ multiplex PCR assay. Held by TCRdb, this immuneACCESS table contains in-frame sequences only and omits some clones. Under half of the omission traces to an unresolved V gene where checked; the cause of the rest is unknown. This sample gives under 300,000 clones in total; approximately 80% of them show up just once. 3% to 4% of the sample comes from the top ten. Material for sequencing was peripheral blood. The source is a woman under 30 with acute or convalescent COVID-19.

The chain combines TRBV19 with TRBJ1-1, with 7 bases that match TRBD1. The CDR3 covers 20 residues. The V gene's germline CDR1 is LNHDA and CDR2 SQIVND (reference sequence). After removal of 7 bases from V and 0 bases from J, the junction contained 23 bases not matched to a gene. The CDR3 region has the DNA TGTGCCAGTACCCAAATTCAACCCGGCAGGGGGAGAGGGATGAACACTGAAGCTTTCTTT. Residues: CASTQIQPGRGRGMNTEAFF.

The chain links TRBV4-3 to TRBJ2-2; perhaps TRBD2 as D (6 bases). CDR1 is LGHNA, CDR2 YSLEER, per germline. CDR3 length equals 14 residues. V was clipped by 1 base and J by 3 bases, with 6 bases between them. CDR3 in DNA: TGCGCCAGCAGCCAAGGGGGGGACACCGGGGAGCTGTTTTTT. This codes for CASSQGGDTGELFF.